These T cell receptor beta chains were read from a single sample in a study of T cell repertoires in cytomegalovirus infection. In TCRdb, the reads were re-called with MiXCR into one record per CDR3 protein. Of approximately 220,000 distinct CDR3 sequences listed, roughly 34% are singletons. No antigen is known for these receptors. This specimen consisted of CD8+ T cells from cultured PBMCs, obtained from culture after CMV antigen stimulation. These receptors originate from a human donor in good health (CMV status not recorded). Some clones in this sample may be carry-over from other donors' samples. The CDR3 runs from the conserved cysteine through the conserved F or W. A D gene is named only where the DNA matches it firmly. Clone size is stated in some rows and not others, as once, few, many or a class when expanded.

>-|TRBJ1-1|TRBD1|TRBV4-2
TGTGCCAGCAGCCTTGGGACAGGGGGCCGGAGCACTGAAGCTTTCTTT
CASSLGTGGRSTEAFF
>many|TRBJ2-3|TRBD2|TRBV4-1
TGCGCCAGCAGCCAAGAGAAGGGAGGCTGGACGGGAGGGCCACCAGATACGCAGTATTTT
CASSQEKGGWTGGPPDTQYF
>-|TRBJ2-1|-|TRBV7-3
TGTGCCAGCAGCCGTCCGGGACGGGACAATGAGCAGTTCTTC
CASSRPGRDNEQFF
>-|TRBJ2-7|TRBD1|TRBV11-2
TGTGCCAGCAGCCGTACCGGGACAGGCTCCTACGAGAAGAACTTC
CASSRTGTGSYEKNF
>-|TRBJ1-2|-|TRBV27
TGTGCCAGCAGTTCATCCGGCAGGGCAGTTGGCTACACCTTC
CASSSSGRAVGYTF
>-|TRBJ2-1|-|TRBV12-3/TRBV12-4
TGTGCCAGCAGCTCTGAAAGATACTCCTACAATGAGCAGTTCTTC
CASSSERYSYNEQFF
>-|TRBJ2-7|-|TRBV5-5
TGTGCCAGCAGCCCCCCCAGGGAGCTCGAGCAGTACTTC
CASSPPRELEQYF
>-|TRBJ1-2|TRBD1|TRBV6-5
TGTGCCAGCAGTTACTCGCGCGGACAGGGGGCTAACTATGGCTACACCTTC
CASSYSRGQGANYGYTF
>-|TRBJ2-3|TRBD1|TRBV10-3
TGTGCCATCAGTGAGGTGGACAGGGGTCCAGATACGCAGTATTTT
CAISEVDRGPDTQYF
>-|TRBJ2-1|-|TRBV10-2
TGCGCCAGCAGTGAGACGGACCCCTTCTCCTACAATGAGCAGTTCTTC
CASSETDPFSYNEQFF
>-|TRBJ2-7|-|TRBV7-3
TGTGCCAGCAGCCCTCCGGGACTCGGTTACGAGCAGTACTTC
CASSPPGLGYEQYF
>-|TRBJ1-2|-|TRBV12-3/TRBV12-4
TGTGCCAGCAGCCGGGACGTCTTTTACTATGGCTACACCTTC
CASSRDVFYYGYTF
>few|TRBJ1-2|TRBD1|TRBV3-1
TGTGCCAGCAGCCGCCAGGGGGGGATCTATGGCTACACCTTC
CASSRQGGIYGYTF
>many|TRBJ2-7|TRBD2|TRBV7-2
TGTGCCAGCGGTTTCGGACTAGCGGTCTACGAGCAGTACTTC
CASGFGLAVYEQYF
>-|TRBJ1-2|-|TRBV5-1
TGCGCCAGCAGCTTGGAGGCAGCTTCTAACTATGGCTACACCTTC
CASSLEAASNYGYTF
>-|TRBJ2-1|TRBD2|TRBV5-4
TGTGCCAGCAGCTCTTATCGGGGTCTAGCGGGGGGAGAGTACAATGAGCAGTTCTTC
CASSSYRGLAGGEYNEQFF
>few|TRBJ1-1|TRBD1|TRBV5-6
TGTGCCAGCAGCTTCTACAGGGGCCCGAACACTGAAGCTTTCTTT
CASSFYRGPNTEAFF
>-|TRBJ1-2|-|TRBV7-9
TGTGCCAGCAGCTCCGGGACCCCGTTCCGTCATTCTCTATATGGCTACACCTTC
CASSSGTPFRHSLYGYTF
>few|TRBJ2-7|TRBD1|TRBV7-6
TGTGCCAGCAGCGTACCGGGACAGGACTCCTACGAGCAGTACTTC
CASSVPGQDSYEQYF
>-|TRBJ2-7|-|TRBV12-3/TRBV12-4
TGTGCCAGCAGTTTAGACGGCGGGACCGGACGGGGTGCGCAGTACTTC
CASSLDGGTGRGAQYF
>few|TRBJ1-4|-|TRBV29-1
TGCAGCGCAGGACAAGGGCTGCGTGAAAAACTGTTTTTT
CSAGQGLREKLFF
>few|TRBJ2-6|-|TRBV7-9
TGTGCCAGCACCGGGACGGCAAGTATCTCTGGGGCCAACGTCCTGACTTTC
CASTGTASISGANVLTF
>few|TRBJ2-5|-|TRBV6-5
TGTGCCAGCAGTTTGGGCGTCATCGACCGGGAGACCCAGTACTTC
CASSLGVIDRETQYF
>-|TRBJ2-1|TRBD1|TRBV29-1
TGCAGCGTTGGAGGGGGCGCCTACAATGAGCAGTTCTTC
CSVGGGAYNEQFF
>-|TRBJ2-2|-|TRBV4-1
TGCGCCAGCAGCGACCCACAGGGGGGGACCGGGGAGCTGTTTTTT
CASSDPQGGTGELFF
>once|TRBJ1-1|TRBD1|TRBV3-1
TGTGCCAGCAGCCCTCTCCGGGGACAGGGGAACACTGAAGCTTTCTTT
CASSPLRGQGNTEAFF
>-|TRBJ2-7|-|TRBV7-9
TGTGCCGGCGGGGAGAGGGACGAGCAGTACTTC
CAGGERDEQYF
>-|TRBJ1-1|-|TRBV7-2
TGTGCCGTTCGGTGGGGCACTGAAGCTTTCTTT
CAVRWGTEAFF
>-|TRBJ1-2|-|TRBV3-1
TGTGCCAGCAGCCAACTTCAGGGACGCCTTAACTATGGCTACACCTTC
CASSQLQGRLNYGYTF
>-|TRBJ2-3|-|TRBV7-8
TGTGCCAGCAGCTTAGTCAGGGTAGCGGCAGATACGCAGTATTTT
CASSLVRVAADTQYF
>few|TRBJ2-1|-|TRBV7-3
TGTGCCAGCAGCTTCAATCAGGACCACAATGAGCAGTTCTTC
CASSFNQDHNEQFF
>-|TRBJ1-2|-|TRBV27
TGTGCCAGCAGTGAGGGAGGTGGCTACACCTTC
CASSEGGGYTF
>many|TRBJ2-1|-|TRBV7-2
TGTGCCAGCAGCTCCAGGCACAATGAGCAGTTCTTC
CASSSRHNEQFF
>many|TRBJ2-7|-|TRBV7-9
TGTGCCAGCAGCTTACATGTTGAGGGCGAACCCTTCTACGAGCAGTACTTC
CASSLHVEGEPFYEQYF
>-|TRBJ2-7|-|TRBV27
TGTGCCACCAACGACCGCTACGAGCAGTACTTC
CATNDRYEQYF
>-|TRBJ2-7|-|TRBV6-8
TGTGCCAGCAAGCTTGGAGGGTACAGAGCCTACGAGCAGTACTTC
CASKLGGYRAYEQYF
>-|TRBJ2-7|-|TRBV27
TGTGCCAGCAGTTTAGCGCAGACTGCCGAGCAGTACTTC
CASSLAQTAEQYF
>few|TRBJ1-2|-|TRBV12-3/TRBV12-4
TGTGCCAGCAGTTACCTTCCCGCGAATTACTATGGCTACACCTTC
CASSYLPANYYGYTF
>few|TRBJ2-2|-|TRBV7-9
TGTGCCAGCAGCTTTACGTCGTGGGAGGGGGCGAACACCGGGGAGCTGTTTTTT
CASSFTSWEGANTGELFF
>-|TRBJ2-1|-|TRBV7-3
TGTGCCAGCAGCGCAAGCGGCCATAGCTCCTACAATGAGCAGTTCTTC
CASSASGHSSYNEQFF
>-|TRBJ2-4|-|TRBV4-2
TGTGCCAGCAGCCAAGATTACAGGGCGGGTGCGGCCAAAAACATTCAGTACTTC
CASSQDYRAGAAKNIQYF
>few|TRBJ1-1|-|TRBV19
TGTGCCAGTATTCCTGCGAGGGGGAAATTTGACACTGAAGCTTTCTTT
CASIPARGKFDTEAFF
>few|TRBJ2-6|-|TRBV19
TGTGCCAGACCCGGCGGGGCTGGGGCCAACGTCCTGACTTTC
CARPGGAGANVLTF
>once|TRBJ2-2|TRBD1|TRBV5-6
TGTGCCAGCACCAGACAGAGACAGGGGAACACCGGGGAGCTGTTTTTT
CASTRQRQGNTGELFF
>-|TRBJ2-3|-|TRBV15
TGTGCCACCAGCAGAGGAGGGCTAGCGACAGATACGCAGTATTTT
CATSRGGLATDTQYF
>-|TRBJ2-7|-|TRBV27
TGTGCCAGCAGAGGGACACCCGGAGTCGACGAGCAGTACTTC
CASRGTPGVDEQYF
>few|TRBJ1-1|TRBD1|TRBV11-2
TGTGCCAGCGGTGACAGGGGAACCCCCCTGAACACTGAAGCTTTCTTT
CASGDRGTPLNTEAFF